Below are 17 T cell receptor beta chains sequenced from a single sample in a study of blood T cell repertoires in COVID-19. TCRdb keeps only in-frame clones here, not all; method: immunoSEQ multiplex PCR. This sample has some 120,000 clones, with around four fifths found just once. Sequencing was carried out using peripheral blood. All receptors derive from a human donor in a cohort sampled during active COVID-19.

The rearrangement joins TRBV5-5 to TRBJ1-2; 9 bases fit TRBD1. CDR1 SGHKS and CDR2 YYEKEE come from the germline V gene (reference sequence). V was clipped by 5 bases and J by 8 bases; unmatched bases: 10. This CDR3 contains 14 residues. CDR3 in amino acids: CASSRDDRGSGYTF. CDR3 nucleotides: TGTGCCAGCAGTCGGGACGACAGGGGGAGCGGCTACACCTTC.

V usage is TRBV6-6 and J usage is TRBJ1-5; 12 positions match TRBD1. The CDR3 spans 16 residues. Germline V lookup: CDR1 MNHNY, CDR2 SVGAGI (reference sequence). V lost 2 bases, J lost 4 bases, and 3 bases stayed unmatched. CDR3 DNA: TGTGCCAGCAGTTACGGGACAGGGGGCGGGAATCAGCCCCAGCATTTT. It translates to CASSYGTGGGNQPQHF.

The chain combines TRBV6-5 with TRBJ1-1; 7 bases line up with TRBD1. Germline CDR1 is MNHEY and CDR2 is SVGAGI. The V segment lost 5 bases and the J segment 5 bases; nucleotides outside the gene matches: 8. CDR3 length equals 14 residues. CDR3 protein: CASSPKTGRTEAFF. The CDR3 nucleotides read TGTGCCAGCAGTCCGAAGACAGGGAGGACTGAAGCTTTCTTT.

The rearrangement links TRBV7-9 to TRBJ2-3; perhaps TRBD2 as D (6 bases). The CDR3 runs 15 residues. Trimming cost V 8 bases and J 1 base, with 16 bases left between them. In germline, CDR1 is SEHNR, CDR2 FQNEAQ (reference sequence). This chain's CDR3 is CASGGTGAGTDTQYF. The CDR3 DNA follows: TGTGCCAGCGGGGGTACGGGAGCGGGCACAGATACGCAGTATTTT.

The chain uses TRBV11-2 and TRBJ2-5; maybe TRBD1 (5 bases). This CDR3 is built from 16 residues. Germline CDR1 SGHAT, CDR2 FQNNGV. Trimming shortened V by 5 bases and J by 1 base, and 17 bases separated the two germline ends. CDR3 loop: CASSPLWVGLQETQYF. The CDR3 region has the DNA TGTGCCAGCAGCCCGTTGTGGGTGGGGCTCCAAGAGACCCAGTACTTC.

This chain joins TRBV29-1 and TRBJ1-3; no reliable D call. V was cut by 4 bases and J by 3 bases, with 10 bases left in between. Germline V gives CDR1 SQVTM, CDR2 ANQGSEA. The CDR3 contains 13 residues. The CDR3 region has the DNA TGCAGCGTTGCTGGTAGCTTTGGAAACACCATATATTTT. Translating gives CSVAGSFGNTIYF.

The table lists this clone with a few counts. This chain connects TRBV5-5 to TRBJ1-2; TRBD1 might be the D (6 bases). Germline V lookup: CDR1 SGHKS, CDR2 YYEKEE (reference sequence). The length of the CDR3 is 13 residues. Trimming shortened V by 2 bases and J by 6 bases, and 11 bases separated the two germline ends. CDR3 DNA: TGTGCCAGCAGCTTCGGCAGGGGAGATGGCTACACCTTC. This gives the protein CASSFGRGDGYTF.

This chain connects TRBV3-1 (or the pseudogene TRBV3-2) to TRBJ2-1, with a tentative D call TRBD2 (6 bases). V lost 3 bases, J lost 5 bases, and 14 bases lay in between. The CDR3 is 15 residues long. Germline V CDR1 and CDR2: LGHDT, YNNKEL (reference sequence). This CDR3 is CASSQSSGGNNEQFF. The CDR3 region has the DNA TGTGCCAGCAGCCAGAGTAGCGGAGGCAACAATGAGCAGTTCTTC.

The V and J genes are TRBV7-8 and TRBJ1-1; 7 positions match TRBD1. V trimming: 5 bases; J trimming: 6 bases; junction bases outside the gene matches: 12. The CDR3 length is 15 residues. Germline V CDR1 and CDR2: SGHVS, FQNEAQ. CDR3 in amino acids: CASSLLQGFGAEAFF. Here the CDR3 DNA reads TGTGCCAGCAGCCTATTACAGGGGTTTGGAGCTGAAGCTTTCTTT. Using reference TRBV7-8 and TRBJ1-1 for the parts outside the CDR3, the full variable domain is GAGVSQSPRYKVAKRGQDVALRCDPISGHVSLFWYQQALGQGPEFLTYFQNEAQLDKSGLPSDRFFAERPEGSVSTLKIQRTQQEDSAVYLCASSLLQGFGAEAFFGQGTRLTVV.

The rearrangement links TRBV5-1 to TRBJ1-4; the D gene is possibly TRBD1 (6 bases). Trimming shortened V by 5 bases and J by 6 bases, and 23 bases separated the two germline ends. This CDR3 spans 17 amino acids. Germline V gives CDR1 SGHRS, CDR2 YFSETQ. The chain's CDR3 is CASRSGAPPFTYEKLFF. In nucleotides, the CDR3 is TGCGCCAGCAGATCAGGGGCCCCCCCCTTTACTTATGAAAAACTGTTTTTT.

The chain recombines TRBV10-3 with TRBJ1-2, with D possibly being TRBD1 (5 bases). This CDR3 spans 13 amino acids. From germline, CDR1 is ENHRY and CDR2 SYGVKD. Trimming cost V 5 bases and J 9 bases, with 16 bases left between them. The chain's CDR3 is CAISPAGPRSYTF. CDR3 in DNA: TGTGCCATCAGTCCAGCAGGGCCTAGAAGCTACACCTTC.

This clone showed up just once. The chain joins TRBV29-1 to TRBJ1-1; 8 bases line up with TRBD1. Per germline, CDR1 SQVTM and CDR2 ANQGSEA. The CDR3 runs 13 residues. Trimming cost V 7 bases and J 0 bases; bases outside gene matches: 4. CDR3 sequence (DNA): TGCAGCGAAGGACAGGGAATGAACACTGAAGCTTTCTTT. It specifies CSEGQGMNTEAFF.

This clone occurred once. The DNA for the CDR3 is TGTGCCAGCAGTTGGGCGACAAACGAGCAGTACTTC. Translated, it gives CASSWATNEQYF. The J gene is TRBJ2-7, the V gene TRBV12-3 or TRBV12-4; D is unclear. The CDR3 spans 12 residues. Trimming cost V 4 bases and J 5 bases, with 9 bases left between them.

V is TRBV7-9 and J is TRBJ2-7; 7 positions match TRBD1. The CDR3 contains 14 residues. Germline V CDR1 and CDR2: SEHNR, FQNEAQ (reference sequence). Trimming at V came to 0 bases and at J to 1 base, leaving 0 bases not matched to a gene. The CDR3 DNA sequence: TGTGCCAGCAGCTTAGCCAGGGGGTCCTACGAGCAGTACTTC. Its translation: CASSLARGSYEQYF.

The CDR3 protein is CASSRPTADRRNEKLFF. The CDR3 DNA is TGTGCCAGCAGCCGACCTACCGCGGACAGAAGGAATGAAAAACTGTTTTTT. The chain has TRBV6-6 and TRBJ1-4; D may be TRBD1 (6 bases). This CDR3 contains 17 residues. V gave up 6 bases and J gave up 5 bases, with 22 bases separating them. Germline V gene data show CDR1 as MNHNY and CDR2 as SVGAGI (reference sequence).

The chain combines TRBV28 with TRBJ2-1, with TRBD2 identical over 8 bases. The germline V gene encodes CDR1 MDHEN and CDR2 SYDVKM. V was pared by 5 bases and J by 8 bases, with 5 bases of the junction left unmatched. The CDR3 totals 13 residues. CDR3 DNA sequence: TGTGCCAGCAGTCCCGGGACTAGGGATGAGCAGTTCTTC. This encodes CASSPGTRDEQFF.

The chain employs TRBV27 and TRBJ1-2; 7 bases line up with TRBD1. The CDR3 contains 13 residues. Germline CDR1 is MNHEY and CDR2 is SMNVEV (reference sequence). V lost 3 bases to trimming and J lost 6 bases; unmatched junction nucleotides: 4. CDR3 in amino acids: CASSFRDSNGYTF. The CDR3 DNA follows: TGTGCCAGCAGTTTCCGGGACAGCAATGGCTACACCTTC.